The clone carrying this T cell receptor beta chain was picked up a small number of times. No antigen is known for it. The sample belongs to a study of cytomegalovirus exposure and HLA in healthy donors. Primers: 60 Vbeta forward and 13 Jbeta reverse. Only in-frame clones appear in the TCRdb table, and some are missing; sequencing was by immunoSEQ multiplex PCR. The table shows around 99,000 clones, with around two thirds occurring only once. General study results and limits: For TCR beta chains, V- and J-gene trimming was later linked to a missense DCLRE1C variant. The authors listed 180 or so TCR beta chains as cytomegalovirus-associated.

The sequenced sample consisted of PBMCs. This clonotype originated in a woman in her 40s in good health and CMV-seropositive.

CDR3: CASSSSRGSTDTQYF. CDR3 bases: TGTGCCAGCTCATCTTCCAGGGGGAGCACAGATACGCAGTATTTT. The chain recombines TRBV18 with TRBJ2-3, with 7 nucleotides matching TRBD1. This CDR3 has 15 residues. Germline trimming cut 5 bases from V and 0 bases from J; bases unmatched to any gene: 5. The V gene's germline CDR1 is KGHSH and CDR2 LQKENI.